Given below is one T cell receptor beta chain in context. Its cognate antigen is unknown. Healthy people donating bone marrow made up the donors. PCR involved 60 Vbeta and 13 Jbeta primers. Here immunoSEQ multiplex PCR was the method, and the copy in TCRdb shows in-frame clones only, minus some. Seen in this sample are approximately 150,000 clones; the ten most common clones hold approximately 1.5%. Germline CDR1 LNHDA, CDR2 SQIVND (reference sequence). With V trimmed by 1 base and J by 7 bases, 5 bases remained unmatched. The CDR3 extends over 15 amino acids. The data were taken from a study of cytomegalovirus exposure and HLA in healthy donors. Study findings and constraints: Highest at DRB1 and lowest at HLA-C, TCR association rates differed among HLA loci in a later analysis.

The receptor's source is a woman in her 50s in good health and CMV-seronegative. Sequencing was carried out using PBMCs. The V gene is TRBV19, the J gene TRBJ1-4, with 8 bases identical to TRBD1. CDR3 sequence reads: CASSIVGTGGEKLFF. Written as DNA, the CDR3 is TGTGCCAGTAGTATAGTCGGGACAGGCGGTGAAAAACTGTTTTTT.